This T cell receptor beta chain emerged from a study of neurological immune-mediated disorders. Comment on this clonotype: One base away lies a much larger clone, so this may be a sequencing read error.

TCRdb used MiXCR to reprocess the 5' RACE reads, holding one entry per CDR3 protein. The data show roughly 45,000 distinct CDR3 sequences, with under 3.5% seen just once and about 16% held by the top ten. Germline V gene data show CDR1 as SGHNT and CDR2 as YYREEE (reference sequence). The CDR3 has 12 residues. What was sequenced was PBMCs. This sequence originates from a woman between 45 and 65 years old with multiple sclerosis. V is TRBV5-4 and J is TRBJ1-2, with D perhaps TRBD1 (5 bases). For the CDR3, the DNA is TGTGACAGCAGCTTACCGTCAGGGGGCTACACCTTC. This codes for CDSSLPSGGYTF.